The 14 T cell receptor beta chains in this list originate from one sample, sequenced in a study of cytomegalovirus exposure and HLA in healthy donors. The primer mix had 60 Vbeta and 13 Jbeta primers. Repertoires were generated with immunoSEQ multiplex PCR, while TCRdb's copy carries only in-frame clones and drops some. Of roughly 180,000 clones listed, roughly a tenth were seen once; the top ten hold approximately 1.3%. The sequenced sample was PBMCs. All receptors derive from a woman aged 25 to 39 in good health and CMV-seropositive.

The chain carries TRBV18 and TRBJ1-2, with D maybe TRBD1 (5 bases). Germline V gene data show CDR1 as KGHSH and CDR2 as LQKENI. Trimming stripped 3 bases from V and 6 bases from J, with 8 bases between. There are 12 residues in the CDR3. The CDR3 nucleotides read TGTGCCAGCTCACCCGCGGGGGATGGCTACACCTTC. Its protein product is CASSPAGDGYTF.

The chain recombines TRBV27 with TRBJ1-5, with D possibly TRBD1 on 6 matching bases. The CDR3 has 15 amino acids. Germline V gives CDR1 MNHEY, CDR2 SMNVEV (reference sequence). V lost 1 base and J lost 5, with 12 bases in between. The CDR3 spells CASSLYPRQDQPQHF. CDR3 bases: TGTGCCAGCAGTTTATACCCTCGACAGGATCAGCCCCAGCATTTT.

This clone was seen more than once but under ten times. Here the CDR3 reads CSVESGAGLAYEQYF. The CDR3 bases are TGCAGCGTTGAAAGCGGGGCGGGATTGGCCTACGAGCAGTACTTC. The chain recombines TRBV29-1 with TRBJ2-7; TRBD2 matches 7 bases. The germline CDR1 and CDR2 sequences are SQVTM and ANQGSEA. V shed 2 bases, J shed 2 bases, and the junction held 9 bases outside the gene matches. The CDR3 sequence is 15 residues long.

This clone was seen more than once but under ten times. The CDR3 here is CASKGRHGELFF. The DNA of the CDR3 is TGTGCCAGCAAGGGGAGGCACGGGGAGCTGTTTTTT. The V call is TRBV6-5, the J call TRBJ2-2, with D possibly matching TRBD2 (6 bases). Deletions cut 7 bases from V and 7 bases from J, with 10 bases between. The germline V gene encodes CDR1 MNHEY and CDR2 SVGAGI. This CDR3 spans 12 amino acids.

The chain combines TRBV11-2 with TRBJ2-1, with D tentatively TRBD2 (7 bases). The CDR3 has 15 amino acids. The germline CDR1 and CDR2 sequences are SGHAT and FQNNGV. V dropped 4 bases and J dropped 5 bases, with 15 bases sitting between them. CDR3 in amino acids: CASSSNRGGHNEQFF. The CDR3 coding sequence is TGTGCCAGCAGCTCCAATAGGGGGGGGCACAATGAGCAGTTCTTC.

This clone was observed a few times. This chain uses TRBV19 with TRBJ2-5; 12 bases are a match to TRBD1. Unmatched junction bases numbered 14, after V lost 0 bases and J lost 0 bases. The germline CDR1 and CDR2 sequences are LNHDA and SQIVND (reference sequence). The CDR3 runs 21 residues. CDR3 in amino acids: CASSIEGTGGRIPAYQETQYF. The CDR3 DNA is TGTGCCAGTAGTATAGAAGGGACAGGGGGCCGCATCCCCGCGTACCAAGAGACCCAGTACTTC.

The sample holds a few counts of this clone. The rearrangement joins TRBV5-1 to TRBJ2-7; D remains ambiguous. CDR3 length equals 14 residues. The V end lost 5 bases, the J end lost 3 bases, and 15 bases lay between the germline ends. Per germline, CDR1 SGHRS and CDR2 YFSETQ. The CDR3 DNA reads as TGCGCCAGCAGGGGTGACACCGCACTCTACGAGCAGTACTTC. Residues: CASRGDTALYEQYF.

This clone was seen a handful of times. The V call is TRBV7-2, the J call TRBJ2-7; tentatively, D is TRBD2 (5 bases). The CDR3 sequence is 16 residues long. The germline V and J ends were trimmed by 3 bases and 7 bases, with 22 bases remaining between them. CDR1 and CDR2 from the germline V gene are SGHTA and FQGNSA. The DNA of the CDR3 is TGTGCCAGCAGCTTCCTTTTACTAGGCAGTGGAGGAGAGCAGTACTTC. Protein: CASSFLLLGSGGEQYF.

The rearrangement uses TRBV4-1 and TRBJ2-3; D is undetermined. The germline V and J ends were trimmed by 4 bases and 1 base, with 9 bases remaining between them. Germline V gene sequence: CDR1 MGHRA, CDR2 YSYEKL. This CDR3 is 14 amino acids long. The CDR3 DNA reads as TGCGCCAGCAGCCTTAAGACTGGCACAGATACGCAGTATTTT. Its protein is CASSLKTGTDTQYF.

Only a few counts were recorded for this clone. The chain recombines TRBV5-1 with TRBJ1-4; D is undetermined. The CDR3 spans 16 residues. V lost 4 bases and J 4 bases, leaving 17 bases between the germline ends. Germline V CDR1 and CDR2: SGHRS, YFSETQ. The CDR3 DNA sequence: TGCGCCAGCAGCCCCAACCCACATTCCCTTAATGAAAAACTGTTTTTT. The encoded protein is CASSPNPHSLNEKLFF.

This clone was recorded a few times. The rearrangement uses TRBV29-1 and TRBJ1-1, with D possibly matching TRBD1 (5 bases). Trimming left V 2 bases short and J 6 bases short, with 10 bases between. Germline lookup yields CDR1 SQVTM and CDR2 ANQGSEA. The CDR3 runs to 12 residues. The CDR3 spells CSVEQGVAEAFF. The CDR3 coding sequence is TGCAGCGTTGAACAGGGCGTTGCTGAAGCTTTCTTT.

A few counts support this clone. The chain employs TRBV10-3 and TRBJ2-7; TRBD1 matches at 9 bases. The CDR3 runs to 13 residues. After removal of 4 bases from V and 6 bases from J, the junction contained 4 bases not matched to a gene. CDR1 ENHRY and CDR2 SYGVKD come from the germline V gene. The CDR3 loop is CAISGTGAGEQYF. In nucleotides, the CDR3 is TGTGCCATCAGTGGGACAGGGGCAGGCGAGCAGTACTTC.

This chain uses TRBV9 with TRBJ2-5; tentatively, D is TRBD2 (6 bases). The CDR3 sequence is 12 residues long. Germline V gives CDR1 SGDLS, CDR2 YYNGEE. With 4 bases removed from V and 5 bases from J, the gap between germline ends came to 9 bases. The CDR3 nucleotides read TGTGCCAGCAGCCCCCGGGAGGAGACCCAGTACTTC. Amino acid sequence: CASSPREETQYF.

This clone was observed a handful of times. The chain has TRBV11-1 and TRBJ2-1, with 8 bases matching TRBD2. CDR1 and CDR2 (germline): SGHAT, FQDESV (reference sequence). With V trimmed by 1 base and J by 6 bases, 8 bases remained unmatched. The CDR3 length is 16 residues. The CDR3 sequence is CASSLGGSGIFNEQFF. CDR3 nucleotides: TGTGCCAGCAGCTTAGGTGGTAGCGGGATCTTCAATGAGCAGTTCTTC.